This T cell receptor (beta chain) was retrieved from a study of regulatory T cells in long-lasting Graves disease. This clonotype was seen at least ten times. What it binds is unknown. Sequencing libraries for TCR beta were prepared with iRepertoire HTBI primers and Arm-PCR of CDR3 regions. Each CDR3 protein gets one entry after TCRdb re-called the multiplex PCR reads with MiXCR. The repertoire holds about 460,000 distinct CDR3 sequences, with less than 25% as singletons. Time point: persistent/refractory GD, antithyroid drugs over 5 years with positive TRAb. With RNA extracted from PBMCs as input, the TCR library was made. Nine milliliters of peripheral blood were taken and placed in EDTA tubes. Losses at the gene ends were 5 bases for V and 6 bases for J; bases not matched to a gene: 14. CDR3 length: 15 amino acids. From germline, CDR1 is SQVTM and CDR2 ANQGSEA. Study results and caveats: Small numbers of samples may have cut accuracy. Newly diagnosed patients shared about a thousand public clonotypes; persistent patients shared around 2,500. Persistent disease was characterized by preferential usage of TRBV28, TRBJ1-2 and TRBJ2-5.

This specimen was peripheral blood mononuclear cells (PBMCs), taken when the disease was refractory, from a patient treated with antithyroid drugs. The V and J genes are TRBV29-1 and TRBJ1-2, with 8 bases fitting TRBD1. This sequence originates from a female donor with Graves disease. Here the CDR3 DNA reads TGCAGCGTTAAACTAGGGACAGGCCCTCGGAATGGCTACACCTTC. Its protein is CSVKLGTGPRNGYTF.